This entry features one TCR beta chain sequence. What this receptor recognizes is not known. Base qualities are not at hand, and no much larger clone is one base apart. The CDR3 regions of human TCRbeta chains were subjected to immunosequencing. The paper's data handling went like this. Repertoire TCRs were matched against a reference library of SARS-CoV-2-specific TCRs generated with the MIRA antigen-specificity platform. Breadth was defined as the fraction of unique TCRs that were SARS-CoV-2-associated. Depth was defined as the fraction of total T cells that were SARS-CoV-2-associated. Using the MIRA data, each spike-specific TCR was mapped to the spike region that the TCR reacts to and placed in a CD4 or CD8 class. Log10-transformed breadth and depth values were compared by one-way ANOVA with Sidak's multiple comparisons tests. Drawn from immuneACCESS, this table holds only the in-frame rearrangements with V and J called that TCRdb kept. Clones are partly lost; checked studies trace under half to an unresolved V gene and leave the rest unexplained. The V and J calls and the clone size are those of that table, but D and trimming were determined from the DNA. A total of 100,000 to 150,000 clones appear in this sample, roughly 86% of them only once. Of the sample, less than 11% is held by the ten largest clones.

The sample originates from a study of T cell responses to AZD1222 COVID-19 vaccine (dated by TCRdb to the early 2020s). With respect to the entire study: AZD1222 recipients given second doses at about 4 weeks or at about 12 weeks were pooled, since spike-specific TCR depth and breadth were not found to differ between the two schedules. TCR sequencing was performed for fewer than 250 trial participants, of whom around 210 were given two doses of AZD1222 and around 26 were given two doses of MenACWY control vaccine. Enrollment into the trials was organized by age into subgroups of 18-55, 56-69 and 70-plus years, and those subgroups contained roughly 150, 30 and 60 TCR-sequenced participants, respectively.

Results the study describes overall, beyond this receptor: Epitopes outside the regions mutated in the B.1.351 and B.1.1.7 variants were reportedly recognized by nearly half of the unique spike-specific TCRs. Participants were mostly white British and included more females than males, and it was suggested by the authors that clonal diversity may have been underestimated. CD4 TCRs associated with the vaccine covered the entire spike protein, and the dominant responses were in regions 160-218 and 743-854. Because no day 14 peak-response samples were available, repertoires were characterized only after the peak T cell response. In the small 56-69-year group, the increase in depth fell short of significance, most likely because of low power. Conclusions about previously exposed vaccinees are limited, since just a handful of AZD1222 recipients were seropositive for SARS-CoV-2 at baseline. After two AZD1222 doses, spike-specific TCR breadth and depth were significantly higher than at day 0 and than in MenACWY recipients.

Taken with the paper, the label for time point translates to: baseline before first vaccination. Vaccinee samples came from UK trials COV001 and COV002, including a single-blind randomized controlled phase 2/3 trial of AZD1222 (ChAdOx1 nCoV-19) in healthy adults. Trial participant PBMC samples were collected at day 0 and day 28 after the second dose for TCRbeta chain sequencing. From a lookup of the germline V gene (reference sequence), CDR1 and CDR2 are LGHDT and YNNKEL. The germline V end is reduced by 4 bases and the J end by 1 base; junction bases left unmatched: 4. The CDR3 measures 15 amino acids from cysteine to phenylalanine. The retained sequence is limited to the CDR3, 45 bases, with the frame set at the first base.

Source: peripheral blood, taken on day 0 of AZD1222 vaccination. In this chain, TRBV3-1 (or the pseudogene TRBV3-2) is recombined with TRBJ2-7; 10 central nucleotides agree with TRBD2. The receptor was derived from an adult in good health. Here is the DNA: TGTGCCAGCAGCCCAGGACTAGCGGCTTCCTACGAGCAGTACTTC. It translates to CASSPGLAASYEQYF.